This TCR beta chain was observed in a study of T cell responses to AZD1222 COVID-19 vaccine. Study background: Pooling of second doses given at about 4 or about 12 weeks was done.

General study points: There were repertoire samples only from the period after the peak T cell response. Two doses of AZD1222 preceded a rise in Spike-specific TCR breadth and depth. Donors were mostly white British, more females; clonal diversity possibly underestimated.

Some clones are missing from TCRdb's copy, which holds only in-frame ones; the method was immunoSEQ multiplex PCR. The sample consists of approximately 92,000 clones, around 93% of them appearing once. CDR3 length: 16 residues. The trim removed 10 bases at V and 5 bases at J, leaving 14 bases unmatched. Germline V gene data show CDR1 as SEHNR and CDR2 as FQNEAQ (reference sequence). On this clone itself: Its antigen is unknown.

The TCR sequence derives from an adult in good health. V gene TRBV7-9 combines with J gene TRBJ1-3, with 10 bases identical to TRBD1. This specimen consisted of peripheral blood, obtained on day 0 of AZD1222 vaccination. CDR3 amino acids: CANDRGPNSGRNTIYF. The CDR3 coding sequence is TGTGCCAACGACAGGGGGCCTAACTCTGGAAGAAACACCATATATTTT.